This T cell receptor (beta chain) originates from a study of CD8 T cells in Susac syndrome. This CDR3 region has 14 residues. Trimming cost V 1 base and J 3 bases; bases outside gene matches: 2. CDR1 is PRHDT and CDR2 is FYEKMQ in the germline V gene (reference sequence). It was with random hexamers that roughly 0.5 to 1 ug RNA was reverse transcribed. Amplification of TCR beta CDR3 was carried out by immunoSEQ multiplex PCR, which covered 54 Vbeta and 13 Jbeta segments. A single record per CDR3 protein comes from TCRdb applying MiXCR to the immunoSEQ multiplex PCR reads. Among 150,000 to 200,000 distinct CDR3 sequences listed, approximately 96% were seen once.

The specimen was CD4+ T cells from PBMCs. The clonotype originates from a human donor in good health. This chain connects TRBV13 to TRBJ2-7, with 8 bases aligning to TRBD1. CDR3 bases: TGTGCCAGCAGCTTAGCCAGGGGGCTCTACGAGCAGTACTTC. This sequence encodes CASSLARGLYEQYF.